These 30 T cell receptor beta chains originate from one sample sequenced in a study of cytomegalovirus exposure and HLA in healthy donors. PCR involved 60 Vbeta and 13 Jbeta primers. Only in-frame clones appear in the TCRdb table, and some are missing; sequencing was by immunoSEQ multiplex PCR. This sample has 150,000 to 200,000 clones, with roughly 80% found just once. The sample taken for sequencing was PBMCs. The source is a female donor in good health and CMV-seronegative.

The chain couples TRBV28 to TRBJ2-5; TRBD2 is a possible D gene (6 bases). Per germline, CDR1 MDHEN and CDR2 SYDVKM. The CDR3 is made up of 19 amino acids. The V and J ends lost 3 bases and 1 base respectively, with 24 bases between them. CDR3 nucleotides: TGTGCCAGCAGTTTGCCGGGGGTGGCCCCTACCGGGGGCCAAGAGACCCAGTACTTC. As protein: CASSLPGVAPTGGQETQYF.

CDR3 DNA sequence: TGTGCCAGCAGCCGACAACTAGCGGGGCGGGAGACCCAGTACTTC. Residues: CASSRQLAGRETQYF. The V gene is TRBV11-2, the J gene TRBJ2-5; 10 bases are shared with TRBD2. From germline, CDR1 is SGHAT and CDR2 FQNNGV. Trimming at V came to 5 bases and at J to 5 bases, leaving 8 bases not matched to a gene. The CDR3 has 15 residues.

The chain is built from TRBV2 and TRBJ1-2; D not certain. Germline-derived CDR1 and CDR2 are SNHLY and FYNNEI. The CDR3 runs to 15 residues. The V end lost 9 bases, the J end lost 7 bases, and 24 bases lay between the germline ends. CDR3 amino acids: CASERTIRRGSGYTF. The CDR3 DNA is TGTGCCAGTGAAAGGACCATCAGGCGAGGGAGTGGCTACACCTTC.

The chain uses TRBV6-6 and TRBJ2-3; possible D gene TRBD1, 7 bases. CDR3 size: 16 residues. V lost 4 bases and J lost 6, with 20 bases in between. Germline V lookup: CDR1 MNHNY, CDR2 SVGAGI (reference sequence). The CDR3 DNA follows: TGTGCCAGCAGTTGGCAGGGGGAGGCGCCGGGGGATACGCAGTATTTT. Amino acids: CASSWQGEAPGDTQYF.

The chain combines TRBV19 with TRBJ1-2; 8 bases align to TRBD1. The CDR3 runs 12 residues. The germline CDR1 and CDR2 sequences are LNHDA and SQIVND (reference sequence). V trimming: 3 bases; J trimming: 13 bases; junction bases outside the gene matches: 7. As DNA, the CDR3 is TGTGCCAGTAGTATGGACAGGGAAGGATCCACCTTC. Protein sequence: CASSMDREGSTF.

The V gene is TRBV11-2, the J gene TRBJ2-7, with D maybe TRBD1 (5 bases). The CDR3 loop spans 14 amino acids. Trimming took 5 bases from V and 3 from J, leaving 14 bases between them. Germline values: CDR1 SGHAT, CDR2 FQNNGV. The CDR3 sequence is CASSTGQTNYEQYF. The DNA of the CDR3 is TGTGCCAGCAGCACCGGACAAACTAACTACGAGCAGTACTTC. Using reference TRBV11-2 and TRBJ2-7 for the parts outside the CDR3, the full variable domain is EAGVAQSPRYKIIEKRQSVAFWCNPISGHATLYWYQQILGQGPKLLIQFQNNGVVDDSQLPKDRFSAERLKGVDSTLKIQPAKLEDSAVYLCASSTGQTNYEQYFGPGTRLTVT.

The gene calls are TRBV19 and TRBJ2-1; the match to TRBD2 covers 10 bases. With V trimmed by 3 bases and J by 5 bases, 10 bases remained unmatched. CDR3 size: 17 residues. The germline V gene encodes CDR1 LNHDA and CDR2 SQIVND (reference sequence). The CDR3 DNA sequence: TGTGCCAGTAGTATCTTGTTCACTAGCGGGGCCAACAATGAGCAGTTCTTC. It is translated as CASSILFTSGANNEQFF.

The V gene is TRBV9, the J gene TRBJ2-3, with 7 bases aligning to TRBD2. The CDR3 has 19 residues. Germline CDR1 SGDLS, CDR2 YYNGEE. J was trimmed by 5 bases and V by 4 bases; bases with no gene match: 22. The CDR3 is CASSRPGGGGSPRGDTQYF. The CDR3 DNA follows: TGTGCCAGCAGCCGTCCTGGTGGTGGCGGGAGCCCCCGAGGAGATACGCAGTATTTT.

The V and J genes are TRBV6-4 and TRBJ1-1; D is unresolved. This CDR3 comprises 13 residues. The germline V gene has CDR1 MRHNA and CDR2 SNTAGT. V was pared by 4 bases and J by 1 base, with 7 bases between. CDR3 sequence reads: CASSANQNTEAFF. DNA of the CDR3: TGTGCCAGCAGTGCTAATCAGAACACTGAAGCTTTCTTT.

The CDR3 nucleotides are TGTGCCAGCAGCCAAGAGGGACTCTCAGATACGCAGTATTTT. Translating gives CASSQEGLSDTQYF. The J gene is TRBJ2-3, the V gene TRBV4-2, with D possibly matching TRBD2 (6 bases). The CDR3 length is 14 residues. The germline V gene encodes CDR1 LGHNA and CDR2 YNFKEQ. V was shortened by 0 bases and J by 4 bases, with 8 bases between the two germline ends.

V is TRBV19 and J is TRBJ1-2; 12 bases line up with TRBD1. The CDR3 has 17 residues. V shed 4 bases, J shed 8 bases, and the junction held 14 bases outside the gene matches. Germline loops: CDR1 LNHDA, CDR2 SQIVND (reference sequence). The CDR3 DNA reads TGTGCCAGTAGTACAATGTCCTCGGGGACAGGGGGCAGAGGCTACACCTTC. This sequence encodes CASSTMSSGTGGRGYTF. The full variable domain, its missing parts supplied by reference TRBV19 and TRBJ1-2, is DGGITQSPKYLFRKEGQNVTLSCEQNLNHDAMYWYRQDPGQGLRLIYYSQIVNDFQKGDIAEGYSVSREKKESFPLTVTSAQKNPTAFYLCASSTMSSGTGGRGYTFGSGTRLTVV.

The chain carries TRBV11-2 and TRBJ2-5, with 7 nucleotides matching TRBD1. Germline values: CDR1 SGHAT, CDR2 FQNNGV. The ends lost 0 bases at V and 1 base at J; junction bases unmatched: 8. The length of the CDR3 is 17 residues. The CDR3 region has the DNA TGTGCCAGCAGCTTAGATCTCGGGACAGTCGGCCAAGAGACCCAGTACTTC. Translated: CASSLDLGTVGQETQYF.

The rearrangement uses TRBV5-5 and TRBJ1-2; possibly TRBD1 for D (6 bases). CDR1 is SGHKS, CDR2 YYEKEE, per germline (reference sequence). CDR3 length: 13 amino acids. The ends were cut back, 1 base at V and 4 bases at J, with 8 bases in the middle. The chain's CDR3 is CASSLTGSYGYTF. Written as DNA, the CDR3 is TGTGCCAGCAGCTTGACAGGGAGCTATGGCTACACCTTC.

The chain links TRBV18 to TRBJ1-2; possibly TRBD1 for D (6 bases). The CDR3 sequence is 15 residues long. The germline V gene has CDR1 KGHSH and CDR2 LQKENI. V was clipped by 6 bases and J by 2 bases, with 16 bases between them. CDR3 protein: CASSSSPTGNYGYTF. For the CDR3, the DNA is TGTGCCAGCTCCTCTTCCCCCACAGGGAACTATGGCTACACCTTC.

V usage is TRBV7-2 and J usage is TRBJ2-7, with 7 bases lining up with TRBD1. This CDR3 spans 15 amino acids. CDR1 is SGHTA, CDR2 FQGNSA, per germline. The V segment lost 5 bases and the J segment 7 bases; nucleotides outside the gene matches: 14. CDR3 amino acids: CASSPRQGAWGEQYF. The CDR3 DNA follows: TGTGCCAGCAGCCCAAGACAGGGCGCATGGGGGGAGCAGTACTTC.

The gene calls are TRBV7-9 and TRBJ1-1, with 7 bases aligning to TRBD1. In germline, CDR1 is SEHNR, CDR2 FQNEAQ (reference sequence). V was pared by 4 bases and J by 1 base, with 6 bases of the junction left unmatched. The CDR3 is made up of 15 amino acids. Written as DNA, the CDR3 is TGTGCCAGCAGCTCCGGACAGGAGCCGAACACTGAAGCTTTCTTT. It is translated as CASSSGQEPNTEAFF.

This rearrangement joins TRBV28 to TRBJ2-7; 8 bases match TRBD2. Trimming took 3 bases from V and 5 from J; bases not matched to a gene: 3. The CDR3 has 13 amino acids. Germline loops: CDR1 MDHEN, CDR2 SYDVKM. CDR3 sequence: CASSLGGGNEQYF. The DNA for the CDR3 is TGTGCCAGCAGTTTGGGCGGGGGGAACGAGCAGTACTTC.

V is TRBV5-1 and J is TRBJ2-1; 12 nucleotides agree with TRBD2. This CDR3 has 16 residues. After removal of 0 bases from V and 8 bases from J, the junction contained 6 bases not matched to a gene. Germline V CDR1 and CDR2: SGHRS, YFSETQ. The CDR3 protein is CASSLELAGGVDEQFF. The CDR3 nucleotides read TGCGCCAGCAGCTTGGAACTAGCGGGAGGTGTAGATGAGCAGTTCTTC.

V gene TRBV19 combines with J gene TRBJ1-1, with D perhaps TRBD1 (5 bases). This CDR3 contains 14 residues. V lost 8 bases and J lost 5, with 18 bases in between. Per the germline V gene, CDR1 is LNHDA and CDR2 is SQIVND (reference sequence). The CDR3 is CASSYPGGMTEAFF. In DNA, the CDR3 is TGTGCCAGTTCCTACCCCGGGGGTATGACTGAAGCTTTCTTT. Full variable domain (missing parts from reference TRBV19 and TRBJ1-1): DGGITQSPKYLFRKEGQNVTLSCEQNLNHDAMYWYRQDPGQGLRLIYYSQIVNDFQKGDIAEGYSVSREKKESFPLTVTSAQKNPTAFYLCASSYPGGMTEAFFGQGTRLTVV.

This clone has just a few counts. V is TRBV2 and J is TRBJ1-4; maybe TRBD1 (5 bases). The germline CDR1 and CDR2 sequences are SNHLY and FYNNEI. The CDR3 is made up of 15 amino acids. With 2 bases removed from V and 4 bases from J, the gap between germline ends came to 11 bases. This chain's CDR3 is CASSERGNLNEKLFF. Written as DNA, the CDR3 is TGTGCCAGCAGTGAACGGGGGAACCTTAATGAAAAACTGTTTTTT.

The chain is built from TRBV6-5 and TRBJ1-5, with a weak D call TRBD1 (5 bases). The CDR3 is 15 amino acids. The germline V gene encodes CDR1 MNHEY and CDR2 SVGAGI. V lost 5 bases and J 2 bases, leaving 13 bases between the germline ends. CDR3 region: CASSRQSGGNQPQHF. CDR3 nucleotide sequence: TGTGCCAGCAGTAGACAGTCTGGCGGCAATCAGCCCCAGCATTTT.

This chain joins TRBV20-1 and TRBJ1-1; D not resolved. Germline values: CDR1 DFQATT, CDR2 SNEGSKA (reference sequence). The CDR3 is 11 residues long. V lost 5 bases and J 6 bases, leaving 10 bases between the germline ends. The CDR3 protein is CSAVPRAEAFF. In DNA form, the CDR3 reads TGCAGTGCTGTCCCGCGGGCTGAAGCTTTCTTT.

The genes are TRBV4-3 and TRBJ1-5; 7 bases line up with TRBD1. This CDR3 contains 15 residues. Losses at the gene ends were 1 base for V and 7 bases for J; bases not matched to a gene: 7. The V gene's germline CDR1 is LGHNA and CDR2 YSLEER. CDR3 in DNA: TGCGCCAGCAGCCAAGCCGGGACAGAGGGCCAGCCCCAGCATTTT. Translated, it gives CASSQAGTEGQPQHF.

The genes are TRBV5-1 and TRBJ1-1; maybe TRBD1 (5 bases). The CDR3 consists of 12 residues. Deletions cut 4 bases from V and 7 bases from J, with 11 bases between. CDR1 and CDR2 (germline): SGHRS, YFSETQ. CDR3 nucleotides: TGCGCCAGCAGCCCCCAGGGTCGTGAAGCTTTCTTT. Its translation is CASSPQGREAFF.

The CDR3 coding sequence is TGCGCCAGCAGCCAAGATCCCCCCTTGAGGGCGCATCAGCCCCAGCATTTT. Its translation: CASSQDPPLRAHQPQHF. The gene calls are TRBV4-1 and TRBJ1-5; D remains unclear. Germline V gene data show CDR1 as MGHRA and CDR2 as YSYEKL. The CDR3 runs to 17 residues. V was shortened by 0 bases and J by 5 bases, with 17 bases between the two germline ends.

This clone was recorded only once. This rearrangement joins TRBV19 to TRBJ1-5; D unresolved. This CDR3 region has 16 residues. Trimming took 2 bases from V and 0 from J, leaving 11 bases between them. Germline assignment: CDR1 LNHDA and CDR2 SQIVND (reference sequence). The DNA for the CDR3 is TGTGCCAGTAGTATATACGGTACCTATAGCAATCAGCCCCAGCATTTT. Translating gives CASSIYGTYSNQPQHF. Filled out from reference TRBV19 and TRBJ1-5, the complete variable domain reads DGGITQSPKYLFRKEGQNVTLSCEQNLNHDAMYWYRQDPGQGLRLIYYSQIVNDFQKGDIAEGYSVSREKKESFPLTVTSAQKNPTAFYLCASSIYGTYSNQPQHFGDGTRLSIL.

This chain connects TRBV27 to TRBJ2-2; weak D call: TRBD1 (5 bases). CDR3 length: 14 amino acids. Looked up from germline, CDR1 is MNHEY and CDR2 is SMNVEV (reference sequence). V lost 2 bases and J lost 7, with 11 bases in between. CDR3 DNA sequence: TGTGCCAGCAGTTTACTTCAGGGAATCGGGGAGCTGTTTTTT. Amino acid sequence: CASSLLQGIGELFF.

This rearrangement joins TRBV6-5 to TRBJ2-1; 12 bases are shared with TRBD1. This CDR3 has 14 amino acids. The germline V gene encodes CDR1 MNHEY and CDR2 SVGAGI. Trimming at V came to 6 bases and at J to 7 bases, leaving 4 bases not matched to a gene. CDR3 DNA sequence: TGTGCCAGCAGGCGGGACAGGGGGCTTAATGAGCAGTTCTTC. It codes for CASRRDRGLNEQFF.

This clone has just one count. The chain has TRBV9 and TRBJ2-7; a possible D gene is TRBD1 (5 bases). The CDR3 contains 15 residues. Between the trimmed V and J ends, which lost 0 bases and 0 bases, there was a span of 10 bases. Per germline, CDR1 SGDLS and CDR2 YYNGEE. The CDR3 coding sequence is TGTGCCAGCAGCGTAGGTGGACAAAGCTCCTACGAGCAGTACTTC. Residues: CASSVGGQSSYEQYF.

This rearrangement joins TRBV1 to TRBJ2-4; TRBD2, the D gene given by the table, was not confirmed from the DNA. TRBV1 is a pseudogene segment. The CDR3 sequence is 17 residues long. DNA for the CDR3: TGCACCAGCAGCCAAGATCCCAGACTACTAGCCAAAAACATTCAGTACTTC. Translation: CTSSQDPRLLAKNIQYF.